Given below is one T cell receptor beta chain in context. These data belong to a study of blood T cell repertoires in COVID-19. As for the study in general: The United States, Italy and Spain were the sources of the acute and convalescent COVID-19 samples. T cells, B-cell-depleted T cells, or PBMCs supplied cDNA or gDNA.

Authors' data handling: Estimation of nucleated cell counts was performed using reference gene primer amplification. Using immunoSEQ multiplex PCR, the repertoire was profiled, and TCRdb retains in-frame clones only, with some absent. V, J and clone size derive from that table, while D and trimming were established from the DNA sequence. Counted here are around 250,000 clones, approximately 85% occurring once; the ten biggest clones make up approximately 5%. Source material: peripheral blood. The receptor's source is a man aged 45 to 65 with active or convalescent COVID-19.

For the CDR3, the DNA is TGTGCCAGCAGCTTAGTAGGGACAGGGGCCCACGAGCAGTACTTC. Encoded protein: CASSLVGTGAHEQYF. This chain uses TRBV7-9 with TRBJ2-7; 10 bases agree with TRBD1. The V gene's germline CDR1 is SEHNR and CDR2 FQNEAQ (reference sequence). CDR3 length: 15 residues. J gave up 5 bases and V 1 base, and 5 bases lay outside the gene matches.